The 28 T cell receptor beta chains below all came from one sample that was sequenced in a study of blood T cell repertoires in COVID-19. Repertoires were generated with immunoSEQ multiplex PCR, while TCRdb's copy carries only in-frame clones and drops some. Of under 300,000 clones in the sample, 82% were seen once. The sequencing sample was made of peripheral blood. Receptors originate from a woman older than 75 with active or convalescent COVID-19.

The chain is built from TRBV28 and TRBJ2-2; D remains unclear. This CDR3 has 14 residues. Germline V CDR1 and CDR2: MDHEN, SYDVKM. Between the trimmed V and J ends, which lost 3 bases and 4 bases, there was a span of 9 bases. CDR3: CASSFPRPTGELFF. The CDR3 nucleotides read TGTGCCAGCAGTTTCCCCCGTCCCACCGGGGAGCTGTTTTTT.

The CDR3 bases are TGTGCCAGCAGCGGTAAGGGACTAGAAGGAGATACGCAGTATTTT. Amino acid sequence: CASSGKGLEGDTQYF. The J gene is TRBJ2-3, the V gene TRBV9; 8 nucleotides agree with TRBD2. Germline values: CDR1 SGDLS, CDR2 YYNGEE. The CDR3 is 15 amino acids. Losses at the gene ends were 3 bases for V and 5 bases for J; bases not matched to a gene: 8.

V and J are TRBV10-2 and TRBJ1-2; 10 nucleotides match TRBD1. Trimming at V came to 5 bases and at J to 4 bases, leaving 7 bases not matched to a gene. Germline V CDR1 and CDR2: WSHSY, SAAADI. The CDR3 has 15 residues. CDR3 DNA: TGCGCCAGCAGTTCGGGACAGGGGTCTATCTATGGCTACACCTTC. Its translation is CASSSGQGSIYGYTF.

This clone was seen just once. The rearrangement links TRBV5-5 to TRBJ1-2; weak D call: TRBD1 (6 bases). The V gene lost 2 bases and the J gene lost 0 bases, with 14 bases spanning the gap. Germline assignment: CDR1 SGHKS and CDR2 YYEKEE (reference sequence). This CDR3 has 16 residues. CDR3 amino acids: CASSFGDRLTNYGYTF. For the CDR3, the DNA is TGTGCCAGCAGCTTCGGCGACAGGCTTACTAACTATGGCTACACCTTC.

The rearrangement uses TRBV18 and TRBJ2-7, with 7 positions matching TRBD1. Germline assignment: CDR1 KGHSH and CDR2 LQKENI. Trimming took 6 bases from V and 2 from J; bases not matched to a gene: 16. This CDR3 has 17 amino acids. CDR3 nucleotides: TGTGCCAGCTCTCCTTACCTCACGACAGGGATGGCCTACGAGCAGTACTTC. Translated: CASSPYLTTGMAYEQYF.

The genes are TRBV21-1 and TRBJ2-7; the D call TRBD1 from the table was never checked on the DNA. TRBV21-1 is marked as a pseudogene. The CDR3 sequence is 14 residues long. The DNA for the CDR3 is TGTGCCAGCAGCAAAAGGACAGGTCGCTACGAGCAGTACTTC. This sequence encodes CASSKRTGRYEQYF.

The rearrangement links TRBV2 to TRBJ2-5, with 7 nucleotides matching TRBD1. The CDR3 length is 13 residues. CDR1 is SNHLY, CDR2 FYNNEI, per germline. V dropped 11 bases and J dropped 6; count of bases not matched to a gene: 12. The CDR3 sequence: CAGHTGDLKTQYF. CDR3 DNA: TGTGCCGGCCACACAGGGGATTTGAAGACCCAGTACTTC.

V usage is TRBV7-2 and J usage is TRBJ1-6; D is unresolved. Per germline, CDR1 SGHTA and CDR2 FQGNSA. The CDR3 is made up of 16 amino acids. Trimming removed 6 bases at V and 0 bases at J, with 12 bases between. CDR3: CASRPQISSYNSPLHF. CDR3 DNA: TGTGCCAGCAGACCCCAAATCAGCTCCTATAATTCACCCCTCCACTTT.

This clone was detected once. The V call is TRBV3-1 (or the pseudogene TRBV3-2), the J call TRBJ2-5, with D tentatively TRBD1 (6 bases). The V end was cut by 4 bases, the J end by 2 bases, with 14 bases between. Germline CDR1 and CDR2: LGHDT and YNNKEL (reference sequence). The CDR3 has 15 residues. The CDR3 region has the DNA TGTGCCAGCAGCCGTTATTCTGGACAGCAAGAGACCCAGTACTTC. Translating gives CASSRYSGQQETQYF.

The gene calls are TRBV30 and TRBJ2-3; 9 bases match TRBD2. V was pared by 8 bases and J by 2 bases, with 11 bases of the junction left unmatched. The germline V gene encodes CDR1 GTSNPN and CDR2 SVGIG (reference sequence). There are 15 residues in the CDR3. This CDR3 reads CASGRSGGNTDTQYF. The CDR3 DNA follows: TGTGCCAGCGGGAGGAGCGGGGGTAACACAGATACGCAGTATTTT. The full variable domain, in which reference TRBV30 and TRBJ2-3 provide the parts outside the CDR3, is SQTIHQWPATLVQPVGSPLSLECTVEGTSNPNLYWYRQAAGRGLQLLFYSVGIGQISSEVPQNLSASRPQDRQFILSSKKLLLSDSGFYLCASGRSGGNTDTQYFGPGTRLTVL.

The chain employs TRBV28 and TRBJ1-4; no reliable D call. V dropped 2 bases and J dropped 8 bases, with 12 bases sitting between them. The CDR3 covers 14 residues. Looked up from germline, CDR1 is MDHEN and CDR2 is SYDVKM. CDR3 protein: CASSLVAPGEKLFF. In nucleotides, the CDR3 is TGTGCCAGCAGTTTAGTCGCCCCGGGGGAAAAACTGTTTTTT.

CDR3 amino acids: CASSADRGVTYEQYF. The CDR3 region has the DNA TGTGCCAGCAGCGCGGACAGGGGAGTCACCTACGAGCAGTACTTC. V usage is TRBV2 and J usage is TRBJ2-7, with TRBD1 identical over 9 bases. Germline values: CDR1 SNHLY, CDR2 FYNNEI. V shed 6 bases, J shed 2 bases, and the junction held 8 bases outside the gene matches. The CDR3 length is 15 residues.

The chain combines TRBV28 with TRBJ2-3; possibly TRBD2 for D (6 bases). V was trimmed by 8 bases and J by 2 bases, leaving 14 bases between them. Per the germline V gene, CDR1 is MDHEN and CDR2 is SYDVKM. The CDR3 is 14 amino acids. CDR3 in DNA: TGTGCCAGCCACCGGGACTTCAACACAGATACGCAGTATTTT. Translating gives CASHRDFNTDTQYF.

The chain employs TRBV28 and TRBJ2-7, with 10 bases identical to TRBD1. The V segment lost 6 bases and the J segment 3 bases; nucleotides outside the gene matches: 8. Germline V gives CDR1 MDHEN, CDR2 SYDVKM. The CDR3 spans 15 residues. The CDR3 nucleotides read TGTGCCAGCAGCCCGGCAGGGACAGGGGACTACGAGCAGTACTTC. Translated: CASSPAGTGDYEQYF.

V and J are TRBV19 and TRBJ2-7, with TRBD2 identical over 7 bases. The junction had 2 bases not matched to a gene; V was cut back by 3 bases and J by 0 bases. Germline lookup yields CDR1 LNHDA and CDR2 SQIVND (reference sequence). This CDR3 has 14 amino acids. The CDR3 coding sequence is TGTGCCAGTAGTATGAGCGGGGACTCCTACGAGCAGTACTTC. Protein product: CASSMSGDSYEQYF.

V usage is TRBV2 and J usage is TRBJ2-5; TRBD1 matches 7 bases. The germline V gene encodes CDR1 SNHLY and CDR2 FYNNEI. There are 15 residues in the CDR3. V lost 3 bases, J lost 2 bases, and 6 bases stayed unmatched. The CDR3 protein is CASSEYGTEQETQYF. In DNA form, the CDR3 reads TGTGCCAGCAGTGAGTACGGGACAGAGCAAGAGACCCAGTACTTC. Using reference TRBV2 and TRBJ2-5 for the parts outside the CDR3, the full variable domain is EPEVTQTPSHQVTQMGQEVILRCVPISNHLYFYWYRQILGQKVEFLVSFYNNEISEKSEIFDDQFSVERPDGSNFTLKIRSTKLEDSAMYFCASSEYGTEQETQYFGPGTRLLVL.

The chain couples TRBV6-6 to TRBJ1-4; D is perhaps TRBD1 (6 bases). The V gene's germline CDR1 is MNHNY and CDR2 SVGAGI (reference sequence). The CDR3 runs to 15 residues. V was clipped by 5 bases and J by 2 bases, with 12 bases between them. For the CDR3, the DNA is TGTGCCAGCAGTCACACAGGGACGACTAATGAAAAACTGTTTTTT. The encoded protein is CASSHTGTTNEKLFF.

The chain employs TRBV5-1 and TRBJ2-1; 13 nucleotides match TRBD2. The V gene end was trimmed by 6 bases and the J gene end by 0 bases; junction bases not matched to a gene: 12. CDR1 is SGHRS and CDR2 is YFSETQ in the germline V gene. The CDR3 covers 19 residues. CDR3 sequence (DNA): TGCGCCAGCACCTCCCAGGGGACTAGCGGGACTAACTCCTACAATGAGCAGTTCTTC. Amino acids: CASTSQGTSGTNSYNEQFF.

V usage is TRBV5-1 and J usage is TRBJ2-2; 9 nucleotides line up with TRBD1. V trimming: 3 bases; J trimming: 1 base; junction bases outside the gene matches: 1. There are 15 residues in the CDR3. CDR1 and CDR2 from the germline V gene are SGHRS and YFSETQ. This CDR3 reads CASSSTGGNTGELFF. The DNA for the CDR3 is TGCGCCAGCAGCTCGACAGGGGGGAACACCGGGGAGCTGTTTTTT.

Comment on this clone: This sample also contains other DNA sequences that code for the same CDR3. This chain joins TRBV5-1 and TRBJ2-3, with D tentatively TRBD2 (5 bases). CDR3 length equals 13 residues. Germline V gene lookup returns CDR1 SGHRS and CDR2 YFSETQ. With 0 bases removed from V and 6 bases from J, the gap between germline ends came to 8 bases. The DNA for the CDR3 is TGCGCCAGCAGCTTGGACGGGGTGGATACGCAGTATTTT. Translated, it gives CASSLDGVDTQYF.

The genes are TRBV30 and TRBJ1-2, with D maybe TRBD1 (6 bases). Trimming pared 3 bases from V and 6 bases from J, leaving 11 bases between. This CDR3 is 12 amino acids long. The germline V gene has CDR1 GTSNPN and CDR2 SVGIG (reference sequence). As DNA, the CDR3 is TGTGCCTGGAGCCAGGGGTTTGATGGCTACACCTTC. As protein: CAWSQGFDGYTF.

CDR3 amino acids: CASSDSGQGPFEQYF. The CDR3 region has the DNA TGCGCCAGCAGCGATTCTGGACAGGGCCCCTTTGAGCAGTACTTC. The genes are TRBV5-1 and TRBJ2-7, with 8 bases that match TRBD1. The CDR3 totals 15 residues. Looked up from germline, CDR1 is SGHRS and CDR2 is YFSETQ. The V and J ends lost 4 bases and 7 bases, in that order; junction bases with no gene match: 13.

The chain employs TRBV19 and TRBJ2-7; the match to TRBD2 covers 12 bases. V was pared by 1 base and J by 0 bases, with 7 bases of the junction left unmatched. This CDR3 region has 18 residues. Germline V lookup: CDR1 LNHDA, CDR2 SQIVND (reference sequence). The CDR3 loop reads CASSIAPGLAGTSYEQYF. The CDR3 bases are TGTGCCAGTAGTATAGCCCCGGGACTAGCGGGCACCTCCTACGAGCAGTACTTC.

J is TRBJ1-5 and V is TRBV19, with D possibly being TRBD1 (6 bases). Trimming took 7 bases from V and 0 from J, leaving 13 bases between them. Per germline, CDR1 LNHDA and CDR2 SQIVND (reference sequence). The CDR3 totals 15 residues. DNA for the CDR3: TGTGCCAGTACCCTAGACAGGTATAGCAATCAGCCCCAGCATTTT. Amino acid sequence: CASTLDRYSNQPQHF.

This clone was seen more than once but under ten times. J is TRBJ2-7 and V is TRBV19, with D possibly matching TRBD1 (6 bases). V was shortened by 7 bases and J by 4 bases, with 14 bases between the two germline ends. The CDR3 sequence is 13 residues long. The germline V gene has CDR1 LNHDA and CDR2 SQIVND (reference sequence). The CDR3 nucleotides read TGTGCCAGTAAAGTCAGGGGAGCTTACGAGCAGTACTTC. Amino acid sequence: CASKVRGAYEQYF.

Only a few counts were recorded for this clone. The chain recombines TRBV15 with TRBJ1-2; D is undetermined. The germline gives CDR1 LNHNV, CDR2 YYDKDF (reference sequence). The CDR3 has 14 amino acids. Trimming cost V 0 bases and J 0 bases, with 5 bases left between them. The CDR3 region has the DNA TGTGCCACCAGCAGAGAAGACACTAACTATGGCTACACCTTC. It specifies CATSREDTNYGYTF.

Here the CDR3 DNA reads TGCGCCAGCAGCTTGGGGCGATCGGACAGGGGCACTGAAGCTTTCTTT. Translating gives CASSLGRSDRGTEAFF. This rearrangement joins TRBV5-1 to TRBJ1-1; 9 bases map to TRBD1. Germline-derived CDR1 and CDR2 are SGHRS and YFSETQ. This CDR3 spans 16 amino acids. Losses at the gene ends were 0 bases for V and 4 bases for J; bases not matched to a gene: 7.

J is TRBJ2-7 and V is TRBV3-1 (or the pseudogene TRBV3-2), with TRBD1 matching 11 bases. This CDR3 has 19 residues. Germline loops: CDR1 LGHDT, CDR2 YNNKEL (reference sequence). V gave up 0 bases and J gave up 3 bases; unmatched junction bases: 13. CDR3 region: CASSQDPPDSGTGGYEQYF. The DNA of the CDR3 is TGTGCCAGCAGCCAAGATCCCCCTGATTCGGGGACAGGGGGCTACGAGCAGTACTTC.